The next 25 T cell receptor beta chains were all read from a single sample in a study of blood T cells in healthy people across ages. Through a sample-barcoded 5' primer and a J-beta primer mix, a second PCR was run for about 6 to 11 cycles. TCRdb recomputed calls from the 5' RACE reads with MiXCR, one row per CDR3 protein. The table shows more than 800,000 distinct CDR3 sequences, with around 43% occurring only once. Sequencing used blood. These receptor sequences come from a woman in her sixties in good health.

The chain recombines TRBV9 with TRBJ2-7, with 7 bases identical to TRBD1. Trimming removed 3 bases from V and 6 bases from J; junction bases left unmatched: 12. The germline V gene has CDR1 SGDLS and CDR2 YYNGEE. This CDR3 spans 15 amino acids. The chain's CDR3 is CASSDKGAGNGEQYF. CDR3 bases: TGTGCCAGCAGCGATAAGGGGGCAGGGAATGGCGAGCAGTACTTC.

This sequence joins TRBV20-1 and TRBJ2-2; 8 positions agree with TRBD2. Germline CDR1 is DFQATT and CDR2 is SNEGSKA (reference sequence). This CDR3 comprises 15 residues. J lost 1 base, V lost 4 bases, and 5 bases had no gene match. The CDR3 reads CSAMSGSGNTGELFF. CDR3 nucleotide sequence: TGCAGTGCTATGAGCGGGAGTGGGAACACCGGGGAGCTGTTTTTT.

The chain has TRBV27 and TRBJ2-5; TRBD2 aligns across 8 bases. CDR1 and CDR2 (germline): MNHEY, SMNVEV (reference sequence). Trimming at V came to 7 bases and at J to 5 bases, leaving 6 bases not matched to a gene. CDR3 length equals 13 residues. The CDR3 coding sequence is TGTGCCAGCACTCCAGGCGGGAGGGAGACCCAGTACTTC. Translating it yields CASTPGGRETQYF.

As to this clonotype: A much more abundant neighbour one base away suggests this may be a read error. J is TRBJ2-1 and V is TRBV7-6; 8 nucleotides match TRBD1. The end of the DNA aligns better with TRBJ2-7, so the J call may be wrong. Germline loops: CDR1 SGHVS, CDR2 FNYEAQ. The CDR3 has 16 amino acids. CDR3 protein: CASSIRDRRFYNEQYF. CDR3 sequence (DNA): TGTGCCAGCAGCATACGGGACAGGCGCTTCTACAATGAGCAGTACTTC.

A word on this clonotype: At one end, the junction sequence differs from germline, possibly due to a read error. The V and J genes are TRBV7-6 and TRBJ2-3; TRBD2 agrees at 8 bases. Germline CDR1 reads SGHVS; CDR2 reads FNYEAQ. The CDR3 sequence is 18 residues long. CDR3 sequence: CASCFEASGSVGTDTQYF. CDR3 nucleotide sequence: TGTGCCAGCTGCTTTGAAGCCAGCGGGAGCGTAGGCACAGATACGCAGTATTTT.

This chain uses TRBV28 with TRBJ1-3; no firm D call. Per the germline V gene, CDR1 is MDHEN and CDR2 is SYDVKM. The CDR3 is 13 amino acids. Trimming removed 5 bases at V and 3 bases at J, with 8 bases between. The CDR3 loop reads CASSVQLGNTIYF. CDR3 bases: TGTGCCAGCAGTGTACAGCTTGGAAACACCATATATTTT.

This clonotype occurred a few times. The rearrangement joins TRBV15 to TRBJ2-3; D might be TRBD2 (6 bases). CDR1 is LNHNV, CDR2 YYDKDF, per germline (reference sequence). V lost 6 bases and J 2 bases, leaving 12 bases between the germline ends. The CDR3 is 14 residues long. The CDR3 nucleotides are TGTGCCACCAGTCTGGGGAGGCTCACAGATACGCAGTATTTT. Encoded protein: CATSLGRLTDTQYF.

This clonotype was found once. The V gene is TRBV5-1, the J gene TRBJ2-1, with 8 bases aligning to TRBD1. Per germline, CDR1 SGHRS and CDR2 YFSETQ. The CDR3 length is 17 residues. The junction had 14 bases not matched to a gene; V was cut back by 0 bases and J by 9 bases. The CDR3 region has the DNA TGCGCCAGCAGCTTGGAAGGGGCAGGGGGCGTTGGAGGTGAGCAGTTCTTC. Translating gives CASSLEGAGGVGGEQFF.

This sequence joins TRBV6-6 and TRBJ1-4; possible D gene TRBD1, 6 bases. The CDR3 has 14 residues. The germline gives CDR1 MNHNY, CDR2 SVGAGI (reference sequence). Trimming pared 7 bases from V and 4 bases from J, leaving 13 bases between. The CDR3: CASTRQAINEKLFF. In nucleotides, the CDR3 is TGTGCCAGCACAAGACAGGCCATTAATGAAAAACTGTTTTTT.

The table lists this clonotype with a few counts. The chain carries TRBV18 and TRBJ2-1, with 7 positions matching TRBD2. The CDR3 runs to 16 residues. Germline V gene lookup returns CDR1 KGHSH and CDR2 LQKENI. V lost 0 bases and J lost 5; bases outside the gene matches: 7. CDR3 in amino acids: CASSPPTSPRNNEQFF. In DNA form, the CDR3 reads TGTGCCAGCTCACCACCGACTAGCCCTAGGAACAATGAGCAGTTCTTC.

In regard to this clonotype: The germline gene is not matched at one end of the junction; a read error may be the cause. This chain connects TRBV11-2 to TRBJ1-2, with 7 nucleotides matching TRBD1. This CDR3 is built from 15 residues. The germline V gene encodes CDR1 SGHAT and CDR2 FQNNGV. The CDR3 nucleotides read TGTGCCAGCGGCTTAACAGGGGAGGCAGTTGATGGCTACACCTTC. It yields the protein CASGLTGEAVDGYTF. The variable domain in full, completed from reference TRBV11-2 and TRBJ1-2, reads EAGVAQSPRYKIIEKRQSVAFWCNPISGHATLYWYQQILGQGPKLLIQFQNNGVVDDSQLPKDRFSAERLKGVDSTLKIQPAKLEDSAVYLCASGLTGEAVDGYTFGSGTRLTVV.

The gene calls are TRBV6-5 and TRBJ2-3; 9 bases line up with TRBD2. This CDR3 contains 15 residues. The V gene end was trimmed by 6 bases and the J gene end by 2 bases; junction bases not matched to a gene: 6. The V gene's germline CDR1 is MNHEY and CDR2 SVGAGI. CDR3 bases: TGTGCCAGCAGGTCTAGCGGGGTCTTCACAGATACGCAGTATTTT. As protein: CASRSSGVFTDTQYF.

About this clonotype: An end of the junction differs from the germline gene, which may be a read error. As DNA, the CDR3 is TGTGCCAGCAGCTTAACCTCCAACAATGAGCAGTTCTTC. Protein: CASSLTSNNEQFF. This chain uses TRBV7-3 with TRBJ2-1, with unresolved D. This CDR3 comprises 13 residues. Looked up from germline, CDR1 is SGHTA and CDR2 is FQGTGA.

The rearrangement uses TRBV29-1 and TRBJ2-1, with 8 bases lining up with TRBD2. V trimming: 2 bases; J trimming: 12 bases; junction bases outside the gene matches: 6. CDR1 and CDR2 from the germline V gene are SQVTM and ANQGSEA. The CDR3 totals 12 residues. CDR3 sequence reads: CSVEPGRVGQFF. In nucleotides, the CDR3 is TGCAGCGTTGAACCCGGGAGGGTCGGGCAGTTCTTC.

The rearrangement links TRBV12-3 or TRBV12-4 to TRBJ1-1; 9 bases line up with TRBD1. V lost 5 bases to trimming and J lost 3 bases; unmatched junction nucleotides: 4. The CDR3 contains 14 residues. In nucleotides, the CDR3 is TGTGCCAGCAGTGTAGGACAGGGGTACACTGAAGCTTTCTTT. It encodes CASSVGQGYTEAFF.

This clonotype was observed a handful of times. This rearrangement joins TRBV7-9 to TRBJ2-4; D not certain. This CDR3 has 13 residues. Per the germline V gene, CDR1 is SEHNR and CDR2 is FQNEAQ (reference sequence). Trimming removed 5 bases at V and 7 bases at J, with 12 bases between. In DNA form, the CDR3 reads TGTGCCAGCAGCGGGTGGTTCGGGAACATTCAGTACTTC. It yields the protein CASSGWFGNIQYF.

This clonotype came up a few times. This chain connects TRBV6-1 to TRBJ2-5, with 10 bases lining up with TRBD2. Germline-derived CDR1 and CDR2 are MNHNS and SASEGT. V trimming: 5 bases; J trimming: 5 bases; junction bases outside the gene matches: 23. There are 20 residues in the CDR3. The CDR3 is CASSRYRPGLARSASETQYF. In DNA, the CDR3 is TGTGCCAGCAGTCGCTATCGCCCGGGACTAGCGCGTTCGGCCTCCGAGACCCAGTACTTC.

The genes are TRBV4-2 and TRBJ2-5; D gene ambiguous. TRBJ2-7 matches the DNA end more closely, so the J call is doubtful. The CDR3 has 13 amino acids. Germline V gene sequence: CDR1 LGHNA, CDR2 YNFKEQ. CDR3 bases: TGTGCCAGCAGCCGGGGTTCTGGATCCGAGCAGTACTTC. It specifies CASSRGSGSEQYF.

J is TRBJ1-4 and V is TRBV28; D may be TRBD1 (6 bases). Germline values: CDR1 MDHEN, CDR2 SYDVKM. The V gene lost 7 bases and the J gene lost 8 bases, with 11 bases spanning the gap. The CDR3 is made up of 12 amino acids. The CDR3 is CASTQGQEKLFF. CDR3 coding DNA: TGTGCCAGCACACAGGGTCAAGAAAAACTGTTTTTT.

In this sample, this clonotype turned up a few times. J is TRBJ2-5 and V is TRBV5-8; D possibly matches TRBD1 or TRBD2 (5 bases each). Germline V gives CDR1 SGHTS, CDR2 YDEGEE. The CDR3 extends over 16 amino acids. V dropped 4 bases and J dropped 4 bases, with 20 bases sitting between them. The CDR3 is CASSIPRDPRGETQYF. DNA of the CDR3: TGTGCCAGCAGCATCCCACGGGACCCACGGGGAGAGACCCAGTACTTC.

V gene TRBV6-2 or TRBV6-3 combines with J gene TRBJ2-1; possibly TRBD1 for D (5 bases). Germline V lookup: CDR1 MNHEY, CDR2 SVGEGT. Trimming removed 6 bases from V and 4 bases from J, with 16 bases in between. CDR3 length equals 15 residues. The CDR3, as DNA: TGTGCCAGCAGCAATACAGGCGGACGGTACAATGAGCAGTTCTTC. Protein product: CASSNTGGRYNEQFF.

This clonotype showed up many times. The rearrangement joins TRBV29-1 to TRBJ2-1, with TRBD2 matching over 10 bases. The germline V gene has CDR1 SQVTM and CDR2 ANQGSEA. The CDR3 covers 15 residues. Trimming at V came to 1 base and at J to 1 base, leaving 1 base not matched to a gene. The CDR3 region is CSVEGLAGSYNEQFF. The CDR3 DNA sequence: TGCAGCGTTGAAGGACTAGCGGGTTCCTACAATGAGCAGTTCTTC.

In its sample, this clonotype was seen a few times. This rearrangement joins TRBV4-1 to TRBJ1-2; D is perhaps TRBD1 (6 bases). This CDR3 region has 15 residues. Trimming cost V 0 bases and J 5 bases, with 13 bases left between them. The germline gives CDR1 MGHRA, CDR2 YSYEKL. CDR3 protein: CASSQDRTGKYGYTF. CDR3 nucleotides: TGCGCCAGCAGCCAAGATCGAACAGGGAAATATGGCTACACCTTC.

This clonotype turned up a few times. The chain's CDR3 is CASSLAAGVEPQHF. DNA of the CDR3: TGTGCCAGCAGCTTGGCAGCAGGGGTCGAGCCCCAGCATTTT. The chain links TRBV5-5 to TRBJ1-5; TRBD1 is a possible D gene (6 bases). Germline V lookup: CDR1 SGHKS, CDR2 YYEKEE (reference sequence). The V and J ends lost 0 bases and 8 bases respectively, with 12 bases between them. CDR3 length: 14 amino acids. Based on the CDR3 plus reference TRBV5-5 and TRBJ1-5, the full variable domain is DAGVTQSPTHLIKTRGQQVTLRCSPISGHKSVSWYQQVLGQGPQFIFQYYEKEERGRGNFPDRFSARQFPNYSSELNVNALLLGDSALYLCASSLAAGVEPQHFGDGTRLSIL.

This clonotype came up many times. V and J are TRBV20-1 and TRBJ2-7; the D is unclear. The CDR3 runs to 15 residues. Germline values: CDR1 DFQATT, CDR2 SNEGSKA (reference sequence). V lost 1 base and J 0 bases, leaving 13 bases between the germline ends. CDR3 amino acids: CSARVPDRSSYEQYF. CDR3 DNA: TGCAGTGCTAGAGTACCGGACCGGAGCTCCTACGAGCAGTACTTC.